This TCR beta chain was sequenced for a study of monozygotic twins with inflammatory bowel disease. Findings and caveats of the study: Lower TCRbeta diversity (inverse Simpson) was seen in IBD patients than in healthy co-twins. Among IBD patients, fewer clonotypes were shared with others than among healthy twins, especially with disease activity. For IBD, no single strong associated signal or clonotype was supported.

This CDR3 has 13 residues. Germline V gene data show CDR1 as SGHTA and CDR2 as FQGNSA. During cDNA synthesis, UMIs that each contained a 6-nucleotide sample barcode were added by means of template switching. TCRdb re-analyzed the 5' RACE reads; it lists each CDR3 protein once, without DNA. The sample has some 400,000 distinct CDR3 sequences. For this clonotype: The antigen is undetermined.

V is TRBV7-2 and J is TRBJ1-2; the TCRdb call, TRBD1, lacks DNA for checking. This sequence originates from a human donor with ulcerative colitis or Crohn's disease, or a healthy co-twin of an affected twin (not recorded which). The sample comprised blood. The CDR3 protein is CASSFRDIYGYTF.